This T cell receptor (beta chain) comes out of a study of blood T cell repertoires in COVID-19. About the research overall: COVID-19 samples, acute and convalescent, were from the United States, Italy and Spain. From T cells, B-cell-depleted T cells, or PBMCs came the material, which was cDNA or gDNA.

Original analysis: Scientists estimated how many nucleated cells there were by amplifying reference gene primers. The repertoire was sequenced with immunoSEQ multiplex PCR; TCRdb's copy has only in-frame clones and lacks some. Clone size and the V and J calls come from that table; the DNA yielded D and trimming. In the table there are 85,000 to 100,000 clones, about 70% of which are singletons. The germline CDR1 and CDR2 sequences are SGDLS and YYNGEE. The CDR3 length is 15 residues. V was pared by 2 bases and J by 0 bases, with 12 bases between. This receptor was obtained from a woman aged 60-75 years in a cohort sampled during active or convalescent COVID-19. This chain joins TRBV9 and TRBJ2-7; D gene unclear. Sequencing was done on a sample of peripheral blood. CDR3 residues: CASSVGRLGSYEQYF. The CDR3 bases are TGTGCCAGCAGCGTGGGCAGGTTGGGCTCCTACGAGCAGTACTTC.